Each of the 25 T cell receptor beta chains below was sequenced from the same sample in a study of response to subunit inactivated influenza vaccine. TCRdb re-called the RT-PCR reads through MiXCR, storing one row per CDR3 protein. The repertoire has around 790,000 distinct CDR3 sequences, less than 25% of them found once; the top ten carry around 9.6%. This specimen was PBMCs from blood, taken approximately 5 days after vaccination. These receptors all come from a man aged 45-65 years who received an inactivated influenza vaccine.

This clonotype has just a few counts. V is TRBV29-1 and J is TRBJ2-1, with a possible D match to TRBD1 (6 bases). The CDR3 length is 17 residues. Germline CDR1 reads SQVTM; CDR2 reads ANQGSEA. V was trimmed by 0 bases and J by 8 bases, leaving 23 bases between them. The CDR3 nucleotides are TGCAGCGTTGAAGATCCTTTCTCTGGAACAGGGTGGGATGAGCAGTTCTTC. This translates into CSVEDPFSGTGWDEQFF.

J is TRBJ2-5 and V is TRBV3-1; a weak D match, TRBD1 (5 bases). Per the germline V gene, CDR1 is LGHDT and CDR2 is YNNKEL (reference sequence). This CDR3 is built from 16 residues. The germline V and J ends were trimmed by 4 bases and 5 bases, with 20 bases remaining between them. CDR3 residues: CASSRRAQGAKETQYF. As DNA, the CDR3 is TGTGCCAGCAGCCGACGGGCCCAAGGGGCGAAGGAGACCCAGTACTTC.

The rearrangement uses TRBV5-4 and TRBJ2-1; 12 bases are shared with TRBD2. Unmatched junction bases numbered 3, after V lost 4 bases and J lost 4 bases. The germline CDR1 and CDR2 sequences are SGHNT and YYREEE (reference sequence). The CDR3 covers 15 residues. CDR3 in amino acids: CASSTTSGRYNEQFF. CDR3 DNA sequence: TGTGCCAGCAGCACTACTAGCGGGAGGTACAATGAGCAGTTCTTC.

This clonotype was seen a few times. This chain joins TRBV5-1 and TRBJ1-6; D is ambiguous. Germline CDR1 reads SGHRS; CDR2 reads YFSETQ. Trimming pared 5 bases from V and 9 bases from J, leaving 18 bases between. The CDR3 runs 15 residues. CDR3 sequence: CASREEDGIRSPLHF. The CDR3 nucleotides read TGCGCCAGCAGGGAGGAAGACGGGATCCGTTCACCCCTCCACTTT. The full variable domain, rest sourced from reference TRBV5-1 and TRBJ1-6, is KAGVTQTPRYLIKTRGQQVTLSCSPISGHRSVSWYQQTPGQGLQFLFEYFSETQRNKGNFPGRFSGRQFSNSRSEMNVSTLELGDSALYLCASREEDGIRSPLHFGNGTRLTVT.

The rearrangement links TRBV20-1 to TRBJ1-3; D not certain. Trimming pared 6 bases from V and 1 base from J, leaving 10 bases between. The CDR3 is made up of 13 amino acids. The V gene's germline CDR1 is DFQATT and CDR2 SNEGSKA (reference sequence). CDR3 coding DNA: TGCAGTGCCCGAAGGGTTTCTGGAAACACCATATATTTT. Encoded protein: CSARRVSGNTIYF.

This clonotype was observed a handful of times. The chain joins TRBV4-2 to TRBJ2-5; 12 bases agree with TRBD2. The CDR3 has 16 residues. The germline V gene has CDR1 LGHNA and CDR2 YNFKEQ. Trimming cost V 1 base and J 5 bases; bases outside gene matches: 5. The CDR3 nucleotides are TGTGCCAGCAGCCAAGTTTCTAGCGGGGGGGCTGAGACCCAGTACTTC. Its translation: CASSQVSSGGAETQYF.

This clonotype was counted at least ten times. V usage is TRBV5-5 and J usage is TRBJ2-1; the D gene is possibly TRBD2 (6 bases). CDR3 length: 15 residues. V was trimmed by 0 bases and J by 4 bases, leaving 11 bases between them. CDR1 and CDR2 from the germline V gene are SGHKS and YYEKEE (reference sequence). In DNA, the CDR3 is TGTGCCAGCAGCTTGGATAGCGGTGATTACAATGAGCAGTTCTTC. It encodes CASSLDSGDYNEQFF.

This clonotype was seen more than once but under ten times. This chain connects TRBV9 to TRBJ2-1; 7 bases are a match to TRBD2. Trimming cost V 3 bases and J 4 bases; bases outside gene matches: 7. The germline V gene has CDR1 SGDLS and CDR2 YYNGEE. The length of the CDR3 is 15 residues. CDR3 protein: CASSASGNRYNEQFF. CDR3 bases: TGTGCCAGCAGCGCGAGCGGGAATAGATACAATGAGCAGTTCTTC.

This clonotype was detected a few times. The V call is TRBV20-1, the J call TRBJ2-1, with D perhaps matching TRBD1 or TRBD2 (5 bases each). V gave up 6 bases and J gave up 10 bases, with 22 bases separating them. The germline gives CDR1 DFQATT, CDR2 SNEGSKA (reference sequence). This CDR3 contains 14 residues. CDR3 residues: CSARGAEGPMEQFF. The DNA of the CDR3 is TGCAGTGCACGAGGGGCCGAAGGGCCAATGGAGCAGTTCTTC.

Here the CDR3 reads CASSDPDRGYTGELFF. The DNA of the CDR3 is TGTGCCAGCAGTGACCCGGACAGGGGCTATACCGGGGAGCTGTTTTTT. This chain connects TRBV2 to TRBJ2-2, with 9 bases identical to TRBD1. Trimming cost V 3 bases and J 5 bases; bases outside gene matches: 7. The V gene's germline CDR1 is SNHLY and CDR2 FYNNEI. This CDR3 is 16 amino acids long. Full variable domain (outside the CDR3, taken from reference TRBV2 and TRBJ2-2): EPEVTQTPSHQVTQMGQEVILRCVPISNHLYFYWYRQILGQKVEFLVSFYNNEISEKSEIFDDQFSVERPDGSNFTLKIRSTKLEDSAMYFCASSDPDRGYTGELFFGEGSRLTVL.

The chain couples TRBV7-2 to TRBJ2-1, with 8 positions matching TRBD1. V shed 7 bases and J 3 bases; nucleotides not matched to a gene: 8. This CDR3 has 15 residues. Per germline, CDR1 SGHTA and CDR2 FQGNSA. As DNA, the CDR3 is TGTGCCAGCATCTCGGGGACAGGACTCTACAATGAGCAGTTCTTC. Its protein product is CASISGTGLYNEQFF.

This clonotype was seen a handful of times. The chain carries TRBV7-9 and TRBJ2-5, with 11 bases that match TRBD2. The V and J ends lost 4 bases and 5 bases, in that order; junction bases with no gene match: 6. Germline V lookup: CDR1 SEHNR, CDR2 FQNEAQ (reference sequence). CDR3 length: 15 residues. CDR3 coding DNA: TGTGCCAGCAGCTACCCACTAGCGGGGGTGGAGACCCAGTACTTC. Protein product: CASSYPLAGVETQYF.

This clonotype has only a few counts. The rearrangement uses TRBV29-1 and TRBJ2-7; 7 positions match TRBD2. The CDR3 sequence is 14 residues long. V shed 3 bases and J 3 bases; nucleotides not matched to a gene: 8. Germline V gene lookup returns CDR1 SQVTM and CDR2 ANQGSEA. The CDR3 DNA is TGCAGCGTTGACGGTGGCGGGGGTCGCTACGAGCAGTACTTC. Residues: CSVDGGGGRYEQYF.

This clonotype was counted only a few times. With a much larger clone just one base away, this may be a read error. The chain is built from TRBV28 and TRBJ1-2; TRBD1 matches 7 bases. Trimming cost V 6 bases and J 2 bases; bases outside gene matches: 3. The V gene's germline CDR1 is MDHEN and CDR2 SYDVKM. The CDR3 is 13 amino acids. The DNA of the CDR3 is TGTGCCAGCAGCGCGGACAGGAACTATGGCTACACCTTC. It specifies CASSADRNYGYTF.

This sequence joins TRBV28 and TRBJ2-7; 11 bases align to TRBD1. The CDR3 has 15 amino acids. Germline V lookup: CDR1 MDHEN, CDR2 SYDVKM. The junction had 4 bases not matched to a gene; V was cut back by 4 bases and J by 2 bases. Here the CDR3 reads CASSSLGQGAYEQYF. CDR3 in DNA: TGTGCCAGCAGTTCCTTGGGACAGGGGGCCTACGAGCAGTACTTC.

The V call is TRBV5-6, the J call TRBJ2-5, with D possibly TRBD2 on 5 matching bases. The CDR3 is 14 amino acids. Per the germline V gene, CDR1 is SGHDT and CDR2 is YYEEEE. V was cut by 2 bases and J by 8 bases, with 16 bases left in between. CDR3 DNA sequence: TGTGCCAGCAGCTTTCCATCCCGGGGAGATACCCAGTACTTC. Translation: CASSFPSRGDTQYF.

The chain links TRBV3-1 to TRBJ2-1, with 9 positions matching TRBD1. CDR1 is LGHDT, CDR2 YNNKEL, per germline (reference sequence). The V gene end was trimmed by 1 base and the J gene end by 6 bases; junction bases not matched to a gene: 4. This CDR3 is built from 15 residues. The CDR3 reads CASSQGTGALNEQFF. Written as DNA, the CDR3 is TGTGCCAGCAGCCAAGGGACAGGGGCCCTCAATGAGCAGTTCTTC.

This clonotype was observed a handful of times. The CDR3 loop is CASSYGQYTEAFF. CDR3 in DNA: TGTGCCAGCAGTTACGGGCAGTACACTGAAGCTTTCTTT. The chain employs TRBV6-5 and TRBJ1-1; no definite D call. V was clipped by 2 bases and J by 3 bases, with 7 bases between them. CDR1 is MNHEY, CDR2 SVGAGI, per germline. The CDR3 is 13 residues long.

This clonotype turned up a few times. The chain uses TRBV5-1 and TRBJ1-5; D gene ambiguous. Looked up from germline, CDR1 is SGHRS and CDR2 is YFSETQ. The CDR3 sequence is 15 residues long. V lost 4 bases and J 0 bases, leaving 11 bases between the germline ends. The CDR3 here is CASSMNGYSNQPQHF. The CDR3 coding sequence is TGCGCCAGCAGCATGAACGGTTATAGCAATCAGCCCCAGCATTTT.

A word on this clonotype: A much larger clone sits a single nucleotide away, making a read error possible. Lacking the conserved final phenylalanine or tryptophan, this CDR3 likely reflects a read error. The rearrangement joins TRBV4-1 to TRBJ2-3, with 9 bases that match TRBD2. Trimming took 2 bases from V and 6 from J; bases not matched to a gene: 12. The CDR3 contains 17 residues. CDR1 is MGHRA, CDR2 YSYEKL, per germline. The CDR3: CASSQLATGTSSDTQYY. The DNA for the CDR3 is TGCGCCAGCAGCCAACTCGCGACCGGGACTAGCTCGGATACGCAGTATTAT.

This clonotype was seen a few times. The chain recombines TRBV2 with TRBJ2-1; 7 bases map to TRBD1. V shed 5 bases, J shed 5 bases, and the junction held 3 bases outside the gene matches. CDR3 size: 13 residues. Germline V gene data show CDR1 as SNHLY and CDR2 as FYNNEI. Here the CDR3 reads CASSRDRNNEQFF. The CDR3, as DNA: TGTGCCAGCAGTCGGGACAGAAACAATGAGCAGTTCTTC.

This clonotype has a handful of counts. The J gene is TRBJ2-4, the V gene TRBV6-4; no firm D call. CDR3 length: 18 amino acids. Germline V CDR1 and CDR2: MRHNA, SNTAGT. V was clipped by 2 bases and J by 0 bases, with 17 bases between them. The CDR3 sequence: CASSDRINGPLAKNIQYF. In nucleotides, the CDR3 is TGTGCCAGCAGTGACCGAATTAATGGGCCGCTAGCCAAAAACATTCAGTACTTC.

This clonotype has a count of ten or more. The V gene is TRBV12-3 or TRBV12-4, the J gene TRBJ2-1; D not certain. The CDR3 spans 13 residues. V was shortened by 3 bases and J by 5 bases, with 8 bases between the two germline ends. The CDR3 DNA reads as TGTGCCAGCAGTTTCCAGAGCAACAATGAGCAGTTCTTC. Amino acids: CASSFQSNNEQFF.

The CDR3 is CASREERQETQYF. The CDR3 DNA sequence: TGTGCCAGCAGGGAGGAGCGACAAGAGACCCAGTACTTC. This chain uses TRBV2 with TRBJ2-5; D is possibly TRBD2 (5 bases). V was clipped by 6 bases and J by 2 bases, with 10 bases between them. Germline lookup yields CDR1 SNHLY and CDR2 FYNNEI. The CDR3 has 13 residues. Full variable domain (rest looked up from reference TRBV2 and TRBJ2-5): EPEVTQTPSHQVTQMGQEVILRCVPISNHLYFYWYRQILGQKVEFLVSFYNNEISEKSEIFDDQFSVERPDGSNFTLKIRSTKLEDSAMYFCASREERQETQYFGPGTRLLVL.

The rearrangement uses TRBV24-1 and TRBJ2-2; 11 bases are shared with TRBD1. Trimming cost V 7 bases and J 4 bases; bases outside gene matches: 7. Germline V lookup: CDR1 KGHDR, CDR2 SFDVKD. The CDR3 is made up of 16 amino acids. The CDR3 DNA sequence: TGTGCCACCAGCGACCGGGACAGGGGGATCACCGGGGAGCTGTTTTTT. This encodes CATSDRDRGITGELFF.